The text below deals with one TCR beta chain. Libraries were prepared by immunoSEQ multiplex PCR; TCRdb keeps only in-frame clonotypes and omits some of them. The data contain around 64,000 clones, roughly 88% of them singletons. This specimen belongs to a study of blood T cell repertoires in COVID-19. Study-level information: Acute and convalescent COVID-19 samples came from the United States, Italy and Spain.

The CDR3 totals 15 residues. J was trimmed by 0 bases and V by 3 bases; bases with no gene match: 2. Germline values: CDR1 KGHDR, CDR2 SFDVKD. This chain uses TRBV24-1 with TRBJ2-5; 8 bases map to TRBD1. This clonotype was obtained from a man younger than 45 with acute or convalescent COVID-19. Material for sequencing was peripheral blood. Here the CDR3 reads CATSDQGQDQETQYF. In DNA, the CDR3 is TGTGCCACCAGTGATCAGGGACAGGACCAAGAGACCCAGTACTTC.